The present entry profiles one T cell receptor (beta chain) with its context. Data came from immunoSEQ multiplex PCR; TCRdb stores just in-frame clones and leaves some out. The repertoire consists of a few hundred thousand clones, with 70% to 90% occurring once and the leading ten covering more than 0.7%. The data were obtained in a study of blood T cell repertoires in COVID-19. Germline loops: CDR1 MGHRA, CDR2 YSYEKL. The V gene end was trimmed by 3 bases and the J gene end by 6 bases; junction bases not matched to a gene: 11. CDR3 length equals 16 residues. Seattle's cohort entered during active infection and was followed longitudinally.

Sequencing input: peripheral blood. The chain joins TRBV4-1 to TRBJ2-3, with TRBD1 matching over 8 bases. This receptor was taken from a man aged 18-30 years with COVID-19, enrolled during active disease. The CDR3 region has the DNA TGCGCCAGCAGCCAGCAAGGACAGGGAGTGGCGGATACGCAGTATTTT. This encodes CASSQQGQGVADTQYF.